Reported below is one T cell receptor (beta chain). Its specific antigen is unknown. The record has no base qualities; no much larger clone is one base away. TCRbeta CDR3 regions were amplified from extracted genomic DNA using the immunoSEQ Platform. The immunoSEQ assay combined multiplex PCR with high-throughput sequencing and a vendor bioinformatics pipeline. The study's processing was this. Non-productive sequences and CDR3s shorter than 4 amino acids were removed, and clonotype frequencies were recalculated per sample. In immunoSEQ Analyzer 2.0, shared clonotypes were identified as those with identical CDR3 amino acid, V gene and J gene sequences. To normalize repertoire overlap, the number of shared clonotypes was divided by the product of the two clone-set sizes and multiplied by 1000 to give arbitrary units. Entries here come from immuneACCESS through TCRdb and include only in-frame sequences with V and J called. Some clones fail to appear in such tables; in the studies checked, an unresolved V gene covers under half of the shortfall, and the cause of the remainder is unknown. The V and J calls and clone size are taken from that table; D and trimming were inferred from the DNA. The sample table shows 15,000 or so clones, and around 70% are seen once. The ten most abundant clones make up about 2.5% of the sample.

This entry is derived from a study of memory B cells and T cells in multiple sclerosis (dated by TCRdb to the late 2010s). About the full investigation: TCR beta repertoires of autoproliferating peripheral T cells were compared with the TCR beta repertoires of brain lesion-infiltrating T cells in multiple sclerosis patients. TCR sequencing included a couple of multiple sclerosis patients for whom either brain lesions at autopsy or brain-infiltrating cells from biopsy were available. Beyond this particular receptor, the publication reports: Clone-set sizes varied between compartments, which affected the numbers of shared clonotypes and made normalization necessary.

CDR1 and CDR2 were assigned from the germline V gene as SGHTA and FQGNSA. The CDR3 numbers 17 residues from cysteine through phenylalanine. The entry retains the CDR3 DNA only, 51 bases that are in frame from base 1. V sheds 5 bases and J sheds 5 bases, leaving 24 bases between their ends. PBMCs were obtained by Ficoll density gradient centrifugation and kept cryopreserved until use. The receptor comes from a human donor with multiple sclerosis. Sequences were obtained from memory (CD45RO+) CD4+ T cells from blood. The meaning of the sample's cell subset or site label: CD45RO+ memory T cells sorted from peripheral blood. The chain couples TRBV7-2 to TRBJ2-5; TRBD1 could be the D gene, as 6 bases match. The base sequence is TGTGCCAGCAGCCCCTTTGTCGGGACAACTCCTTGGGAGACCCAGTACTTC. This is translated as CASSPFVGTTPWETQYF.